A selection of T cell receptor beta chains follows, all from one sample in a study of blood T cell repertoires in COVID-19. Libraries were prepared by immunoSEQ multiplex PCR; TCRdb keeps only in-frame clonotypes and omits some of them. The data hold 63,000 or so clones, with around four fifths observed a single time. Sequenced input: peripheral blood. Receptors were obtained from a human donor in a cohort sampled during active COVID-19. The CDR3 runs from the conserved cysteine through the conserved F or W. Fields, in order: V gene, J gene, clone size, D gene, CDR3 DNA, CDR3 protein. The D gene is left open where the match is weak. Some rows have no size entry. The others give once, few or many, or a class for an expanded clone.

TRBV11-2	TRBJ2-3	.	.	TGTGCCAGCAGCTTAGCCCCTAGGACAGATACGCAGTATTTT	CASSLAPRTDTQYF
TRBV3-1/TRBV3-2	TRBJ1-3	.	.	TGTGCCAGCAGCCCCCGAGCTACTGGAAACACCATATATTTT	CASSPRATGNTIYF
TRBV28	TRBJ1-2	.	.	TGTGCCAGCTCTTTGGTCCGGAACTATGGCTACACCTTC	CASSLVRNYGYTF
TRBV4-2	TRBJ2-7	.	TRBD1	TGTGCCAGCAGCCAAGTCCACCAGGGGGCTCGCGAGCAGTACTTC	CASSQVHQGAREQYF
TRBV13	TRBJ1-5	.	.	TGTGCCAGCAGCTCAGGGAAGGGGAGCAATCAGCCCCAGCATTTT	CASSSGKGSNQPQHF
TRBV28	TRBJ1-2	.	.	TGTGCCAGCAGTTCGGGGGGCGTAATATATGGCTACACCTTC	CASSSGGVIYGYTF
TRBV9	TRBJ2-6	.	TRBD1	TGTGCCAGCAGCGTCTTACAGGGGGCGATCTCTGGGGCCAACGTCCTGACTTTC	CASSVLQGAISGANVLTF
TRBV21-1	TRBJ2-7	.	.	TGTGCCAGCAGCAAAGGGTCCCTCGGGACAGGGAGGAACGAGCAGTACTTC	CASSKGSLGTGRNEQYF
TRBV4-1	TRBJ1-1	.	TRBD1	TGCGCCAGCAGCCCTCTAAGACAGGGTCGAGAAGCTTTCTTT	CASSPLRQGREAFF
TRBV28	TRBJ2-7	once	.	TGTGCCAGCAGCCCCGGGGGGCCCTACGAGCAGTACTTC	CASSPGGPYEQYF
TRBV7-3	TRBJ2-2	.	.	TGTGCCAGCAGCCAAGCAGGGGTGGGAATCACCGGGGAGCTGTTTTTT	CASSQAGVGITGELFF
TRBV10-2	TRBJ1-5	.	.	TGCGCCAGCAGTGATTGGGTGAGGGCCCAGCATTTT	CASSDWVRAQHF
TRBV7-7	TRBJ2-5	.	TRBD2	TGTGCTAGCAGCCCATTAGCGGGGGGGCCCGACCGGACCCAGTACTTC	CASSPLAGGPDRTQYF
TRBV6-5	TRBJ1-6	.	TRBD1	TGTGCCAGCAGTTACTCGGGACAGCGGTATTCACCCCTCCACTTT	CASSYSGQRYSPLHF
TRBV5-6	TRBJ1-1	few	.	TGTGCCAGCAGCTTGGCAGTAAACACTGAAGCTTTCTTT	CASSLAVNTEAFF
TRBV13	TRBJ2-7	.	TRBD1	TGTGCCAGCAGCCCGGACAGGGGAAACGAGCAGTACTTC	CASSPDRGNEQYF
TRBV28	TRBJ1-5	.	.	TGTGCCAGCAGTTTCCCCGCCGGGTCCCAGCATTTT	CASSFPAGSQHF
TRBV2	TRBJ2-5	once	.	TGTGCCAGCAGGTCGACGGGACTTATAGAAGAGACCCAGTACTTC	CASRSTGLIEETQYF
TRBV5-1	TRBJ1-1	few	.	TGCGCCAGCAGCTCCCCTCCCCTTGAAGCTTTCTTT	CASSSPPLEAFF
TRBV7-9	TRBJ2-2	.	.	TGTGCCAGCGGAGGGAACACCGGGGAGCTGTTTTTT	CASGGNTGELFF
TRBV7-2	TRBJ1-6	once	.	TGTGCCAGCAGCCAAAGACGGGACTCTAATTCACCCCTCCACTTT	CASSQRRDSNSPLHF
TRBV7-2	TRBJ2-7	.	TRBD1	TGTGCCAGCAGCCTAACAGGGGGTAACGAGCAGTACTTC	CASSLTGGNEQYF
TRBV18	TRBJ1-2	.	.	TGTGCCAGCTCAGCAAACCAGGAGGGCTATGGCTACACCTTC	CASSANQEGYGYTF
TRBV13	TRBJ2-5	.	TRBD2	TGTGCCAGCAGCTTAAGGGGTACCGGGACTAGCGGGGGTGAGACCCAGTACTTC	CASSLRGTGTSGGETQYF
TRBV7-2	TRBJ1-5	.	.	TGTGCCAGCAGCTTAGACTGGAATCAGCCCCAGCATTTT	CASSLDWNQPQHF
TRBV9	TRBJ1-6	.	TRBD1	TGTGCCAGCAGCGTCAGGGGACAGGGTGGTTCACCCCTCCACTTT	CASSVRGQGGSPLHF
TRBV28	TRBJ1-5	.	TRBD1	TGTGCCAGCAGTCAAACCGGGACAGGGTTGAATCAGCCCCAGCATTTT	CASSQTGTGLNQPQHF
TRBV19	TRBJ1-1	.	.	TGTGCCAGTAGTGGCCCCCGGGTAGTCATGAACACTGAAGCTTTCTTT	CASSGPRVVMNTEAFF
TRBV29-1	TRBJ2-2	.	TRBD2	TGCAGCGTTGCAGGTCGCGGGGGGGCCGGAGCCGGGGAGCTGTTTTTT	CSVAGRGGAGAGELFF
TRBV19	TRBJ1-2	.	TRBD1	TGTGCCAGTAGTAGACAGGGGGCCAACTATGGCTACACCTTC	CASSRQGANYGYTF
TRBV7-3	TRBJ1-1	.	TRBD1	TGTGCCAGCAGCCAACAGGGGCCAGGAGTAATGAACACTGAAGCTTTCTTT	CASSQQGPGVMNTEAFF
TRBV6-6	TRBJ1-2	.	.	TGTGCCAGCAGTTACTCGTCGAACTATGGCTACACCTTC	CASSYSSNYGYTF
TRBV7-3	TRBJ2-7	few	.	TGTGCCAGCAGCTTAGGCCTCGCCTACGAGCAGTACTTC	CASSLGLAYEQYF